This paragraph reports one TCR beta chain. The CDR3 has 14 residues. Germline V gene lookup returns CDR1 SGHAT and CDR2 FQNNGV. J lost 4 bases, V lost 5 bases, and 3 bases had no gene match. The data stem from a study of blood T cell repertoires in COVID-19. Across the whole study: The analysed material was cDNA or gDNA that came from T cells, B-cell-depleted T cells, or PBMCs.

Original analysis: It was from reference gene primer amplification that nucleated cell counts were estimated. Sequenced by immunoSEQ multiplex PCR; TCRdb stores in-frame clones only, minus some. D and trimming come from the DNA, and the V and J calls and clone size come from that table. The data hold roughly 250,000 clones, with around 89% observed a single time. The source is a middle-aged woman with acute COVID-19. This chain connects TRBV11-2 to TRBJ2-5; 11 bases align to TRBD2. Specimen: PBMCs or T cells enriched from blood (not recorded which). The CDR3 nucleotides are TGTGCCAGCAGCACCGGGACTAGCGGAGAGACCCAGTACTTC. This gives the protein CASSTGTSGETQYF.